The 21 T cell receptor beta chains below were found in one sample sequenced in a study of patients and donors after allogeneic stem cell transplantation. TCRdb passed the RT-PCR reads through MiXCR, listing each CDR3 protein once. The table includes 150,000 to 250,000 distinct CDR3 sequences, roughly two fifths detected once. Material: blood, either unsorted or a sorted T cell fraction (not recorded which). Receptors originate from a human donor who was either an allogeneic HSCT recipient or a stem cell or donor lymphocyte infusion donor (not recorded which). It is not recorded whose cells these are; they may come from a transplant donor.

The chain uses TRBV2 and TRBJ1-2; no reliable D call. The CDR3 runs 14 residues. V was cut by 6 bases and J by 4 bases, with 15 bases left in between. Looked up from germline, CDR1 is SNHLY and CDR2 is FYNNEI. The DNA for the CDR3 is TGTGCCAGCAGAGCCCCCTCCCCGAGCTATGGCTACACCTTC. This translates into CASRAPSPSYGYTF.

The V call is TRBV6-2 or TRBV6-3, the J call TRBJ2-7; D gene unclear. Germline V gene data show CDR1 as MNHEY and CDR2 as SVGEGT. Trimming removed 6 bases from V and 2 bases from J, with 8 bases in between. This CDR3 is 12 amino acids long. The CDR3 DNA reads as TGTGCCAGCAGCAACAGCGCCTACGAGCAGTACTTC. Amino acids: CASSNSAYEQYF.

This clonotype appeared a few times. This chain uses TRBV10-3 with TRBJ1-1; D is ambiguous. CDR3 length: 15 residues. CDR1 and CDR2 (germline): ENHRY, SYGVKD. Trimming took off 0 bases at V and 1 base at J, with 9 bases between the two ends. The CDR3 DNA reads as TGTGCCATCAGTGAGTCCGGCAGACAGAACACTGAAGCTTTCTTT. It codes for CAISESGRQNTEAFF.

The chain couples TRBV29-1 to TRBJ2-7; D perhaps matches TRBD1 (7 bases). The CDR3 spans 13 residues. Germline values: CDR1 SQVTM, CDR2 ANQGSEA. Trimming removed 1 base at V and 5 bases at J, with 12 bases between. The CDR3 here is CSVEAGGLNEQYF. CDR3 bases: TGCAGCGTTGAAGCAGGGGGGCTCAACGAGCAGTACTTC.

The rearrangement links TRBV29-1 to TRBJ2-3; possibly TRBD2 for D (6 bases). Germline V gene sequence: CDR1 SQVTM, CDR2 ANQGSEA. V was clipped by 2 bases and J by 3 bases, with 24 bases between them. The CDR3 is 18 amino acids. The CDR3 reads CSVERLGSVGRLTDTQYF. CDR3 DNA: TGCAGCGTTGAACGGTTGGGTAGCGTAGGGAGGCTTACAGATACGCAGTATTTT.

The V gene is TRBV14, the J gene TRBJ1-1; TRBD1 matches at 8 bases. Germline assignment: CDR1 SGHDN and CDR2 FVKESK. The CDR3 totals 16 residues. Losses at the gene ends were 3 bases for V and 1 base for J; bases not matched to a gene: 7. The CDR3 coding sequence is TGTGCCAGCAGCCAGGCAGGGGGCCTTCCGAACACTGAAGCTTTCTTT. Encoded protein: CASSQAGGLPNTEAFF.

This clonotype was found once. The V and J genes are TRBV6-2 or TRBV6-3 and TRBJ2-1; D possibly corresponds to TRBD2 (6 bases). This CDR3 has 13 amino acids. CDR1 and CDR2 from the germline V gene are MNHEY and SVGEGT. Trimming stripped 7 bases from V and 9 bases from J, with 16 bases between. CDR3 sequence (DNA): TGTGCCAGCAAGACTAGTGGTAGGCTTGAGCAGTTCTTC. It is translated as CASKTSGRLEQFF.

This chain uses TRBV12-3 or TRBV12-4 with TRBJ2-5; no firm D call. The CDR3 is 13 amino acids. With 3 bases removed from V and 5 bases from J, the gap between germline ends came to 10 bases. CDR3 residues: CASSFSARETQYF. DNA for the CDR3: TGTGCCAGCAGTTTTTCTGCTCGGGAGACCCAGTACTTC.

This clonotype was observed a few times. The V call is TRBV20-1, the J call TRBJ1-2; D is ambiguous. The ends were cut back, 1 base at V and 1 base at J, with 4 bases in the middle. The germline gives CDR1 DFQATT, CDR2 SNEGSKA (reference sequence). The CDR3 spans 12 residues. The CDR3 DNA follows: TGCAGTGCTAGAGGGAATAACTATGGCTACACCTTC. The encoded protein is CSARGNNYGYTF.

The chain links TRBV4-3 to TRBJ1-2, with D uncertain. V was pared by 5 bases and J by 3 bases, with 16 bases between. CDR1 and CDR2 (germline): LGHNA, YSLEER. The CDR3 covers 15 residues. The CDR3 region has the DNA TGCGCCAGCAGCTCGCTTGGAGAGAGTGACTATGGCTACACCTTC. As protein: CASSSLGESDYGYTF.

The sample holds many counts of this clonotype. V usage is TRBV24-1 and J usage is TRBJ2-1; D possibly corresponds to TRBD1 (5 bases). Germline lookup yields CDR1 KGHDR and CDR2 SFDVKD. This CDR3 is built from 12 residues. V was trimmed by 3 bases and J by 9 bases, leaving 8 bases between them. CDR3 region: CATSDTQGEQFF. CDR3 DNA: TGTGCCACCAGTGATACCCAGGGTGAGCAGTTCTTC.

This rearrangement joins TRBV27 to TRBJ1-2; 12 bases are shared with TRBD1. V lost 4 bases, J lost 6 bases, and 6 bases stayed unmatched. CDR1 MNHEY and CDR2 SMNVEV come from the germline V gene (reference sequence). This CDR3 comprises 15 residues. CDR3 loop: CASSSAGTGGNGYTF. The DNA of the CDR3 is TGTGCCAGCAGTTCCGCCGGGACAGGGGGCAATGGCTACACCTTC.

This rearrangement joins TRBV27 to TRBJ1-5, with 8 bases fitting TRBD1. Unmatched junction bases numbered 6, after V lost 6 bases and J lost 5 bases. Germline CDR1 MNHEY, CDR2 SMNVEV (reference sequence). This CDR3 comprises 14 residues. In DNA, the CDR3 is TGTGCCAGCAGACCCGGACAGGGCTATCAGCCCCAGCATTTT. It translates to CASRPGQGYQPQHF.

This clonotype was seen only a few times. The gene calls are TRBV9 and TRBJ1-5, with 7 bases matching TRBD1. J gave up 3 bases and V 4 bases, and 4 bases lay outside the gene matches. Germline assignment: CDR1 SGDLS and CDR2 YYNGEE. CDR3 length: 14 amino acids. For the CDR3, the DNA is TGTGCCAGCAGCTCGGGACAGATCAATCAGCCCCAGCATTTT. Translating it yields CASSSGQINQPQHF.

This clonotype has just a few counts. CDR3 in DNA: TGCAGCCCCTCCGGGGTGCTCACTGAAGCTTTCTTT. Translating gives CSPSGVLTEAFF. The rearrangement uses TRBV29-1 and TRBJ1-1; D unresolved. Germline lookup yields CDR1 SQVTM and CDR2 ANQGSEA. Trimming left V 8 bases short and J 4 bases short, with 14 bases between. This CDR3 spans 12 amino acids.

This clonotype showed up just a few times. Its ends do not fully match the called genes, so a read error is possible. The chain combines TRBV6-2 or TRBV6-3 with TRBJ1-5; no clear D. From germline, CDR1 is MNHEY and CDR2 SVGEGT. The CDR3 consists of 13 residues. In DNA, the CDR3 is TGTGCCAGCCTATCTGGGGTCAATGAGCCCCAGCATTTT. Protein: CASLSGVNEPQHF.

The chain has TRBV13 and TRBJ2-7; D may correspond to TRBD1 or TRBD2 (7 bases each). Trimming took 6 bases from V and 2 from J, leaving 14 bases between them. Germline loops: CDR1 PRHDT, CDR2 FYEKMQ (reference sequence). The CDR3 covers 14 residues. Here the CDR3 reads CASSTRGTTYEQYF. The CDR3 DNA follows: TGTGCCAGCAGTACCAGGGGGACTACCTACGAGCAGTACTTC.

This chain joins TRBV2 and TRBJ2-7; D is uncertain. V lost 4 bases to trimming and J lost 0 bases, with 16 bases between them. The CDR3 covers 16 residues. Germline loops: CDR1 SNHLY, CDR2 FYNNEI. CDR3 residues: CASSGWSLGSSYEQYF. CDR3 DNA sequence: TGTGCCAGCAGTGGCTGGTCCCTTGGCAGCTCCTACGAGCAGTACTTC.

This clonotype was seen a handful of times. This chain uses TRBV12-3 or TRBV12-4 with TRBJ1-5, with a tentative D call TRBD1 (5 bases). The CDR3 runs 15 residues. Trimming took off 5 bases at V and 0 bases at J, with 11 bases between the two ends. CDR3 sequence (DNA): TGTGCCAGCAGTCCCCGGGACCTTAGCAATCAGCCCCAGCATTTT. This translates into CASSPRDLSNQPQHF.

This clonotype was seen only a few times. The CDR3 DNA follows: TGTGCCAGCAGCTTAGGAGCGGATCACACCATATATTTT. Encoded protein: CASSLGADHTIYF. The chain uses TRBV11-3 and TRBJ1-3; no reliable D call. The CDR3 totals 13 residues. Germline V gives CDR1 SGHNT, CDR2 YENEEA. Trimming stripped 1 base from V and 8 bases from J, with 9 bases between.

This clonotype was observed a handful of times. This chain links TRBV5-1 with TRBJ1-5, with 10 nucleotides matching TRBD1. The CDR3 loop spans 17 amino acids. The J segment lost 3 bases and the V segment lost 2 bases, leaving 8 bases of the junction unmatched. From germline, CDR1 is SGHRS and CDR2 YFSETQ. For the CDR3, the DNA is TGCGCCAGCAGCTTCATTGGGACAGGGGAGGTCAATCAGCCCCAGCATTTT. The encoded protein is CASSFIGTGEVNQPQHF. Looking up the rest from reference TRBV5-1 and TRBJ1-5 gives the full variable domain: KAGVTQTPRYLIKTRGQQVTLSCSPISGHRSVSWYQQTPGQGLQFLFEYFSETQRNKGNFPGRFSGRQFSNSRSEMNVSTLELGDSALYLCASSFIGTGEVNQPQHFGDGTRLSIL.